The source of this T cell receptor (beta chain) is a study of spatial heterogeneity in lung cancer. Study-level background: Sequence detection consistently recorded a greater number of beta-chain than alpha-chain sequences.

In this sample, this clonotype turned up a few times. Its antigen is currently unknown. The CDR3 contains 12 residues. Trimming removed 5 bases at V and 10 bases at J, with 13 bases between. From germline, CDR1 is SGHRS and CDR2 YFSETQ. Time point reported: sample taken at primary tumor resection. Patients with untreated early-stage non-small cell lung cancer, numbering some 68, were the donors. Extraction of whole RNA from tumor, nontumor lung or frozen PBMC preceded unsorted sequencing. Study-level points and caveats: Blood carried ubiquitous expanded tumor TCRs more at resection than follow-up.

Via MiXCR, TCRdb re-called the 5' RACE reads, giving one row per CDR3 protein. Of 9,500 to 12,000 distinct CDR3 sequences listed, under 6.5% are singletons. The V and J genes are TRBV5-1 and TRBJ2-1; D not certain. The origin of this receptor is a male donor with early-stage non-small cell lung cancer. The sample consisted of PBMCs, taken at surgery. CDR3 nucleotides: TGCGCCAGCAGGCAGGATCCCGGAGAGCAGTTCTTC. It codes for CASRQDPGEQFF.